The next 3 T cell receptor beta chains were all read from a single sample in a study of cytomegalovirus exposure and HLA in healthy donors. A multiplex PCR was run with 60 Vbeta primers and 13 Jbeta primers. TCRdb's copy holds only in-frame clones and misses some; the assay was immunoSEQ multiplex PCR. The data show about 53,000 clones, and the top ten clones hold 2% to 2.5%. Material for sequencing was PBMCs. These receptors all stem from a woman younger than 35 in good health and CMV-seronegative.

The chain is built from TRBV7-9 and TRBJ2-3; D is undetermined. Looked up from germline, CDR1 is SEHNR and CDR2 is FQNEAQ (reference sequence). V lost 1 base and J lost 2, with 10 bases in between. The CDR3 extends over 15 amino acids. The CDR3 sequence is CASSLVGSYTDTQYF. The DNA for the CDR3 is TGTGCCAGCAGCTTAGTGGGCAGCTACACAGATACGCAGTATTTT. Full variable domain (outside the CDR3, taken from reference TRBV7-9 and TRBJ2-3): DTGVSQNPRHKITKRGQNVTFRCDPISEHNRLYWYRQTLGQGPEFLTYFQNEAQLEKSRLLSDRFSAERPKGSFSTLEIQRTEQGDSAMYLCASSLVGSYTDTQYFGPGTRLTVL.

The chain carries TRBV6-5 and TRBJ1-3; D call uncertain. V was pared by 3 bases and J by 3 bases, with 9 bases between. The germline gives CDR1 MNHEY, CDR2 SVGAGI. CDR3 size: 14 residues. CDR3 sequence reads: CASSYQRGGNTIYF. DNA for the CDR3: TGTGCCAGCAGTTATCAACGCGGTGGAAACACCATATATTTT.

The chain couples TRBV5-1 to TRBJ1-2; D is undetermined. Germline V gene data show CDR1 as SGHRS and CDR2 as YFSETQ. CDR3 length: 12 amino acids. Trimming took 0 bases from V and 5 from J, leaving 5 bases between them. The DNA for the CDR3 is TGCGCCAGCAGCTTGGCCGGTTATGGCTACACCTTC. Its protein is CASSLAGYGYTF.